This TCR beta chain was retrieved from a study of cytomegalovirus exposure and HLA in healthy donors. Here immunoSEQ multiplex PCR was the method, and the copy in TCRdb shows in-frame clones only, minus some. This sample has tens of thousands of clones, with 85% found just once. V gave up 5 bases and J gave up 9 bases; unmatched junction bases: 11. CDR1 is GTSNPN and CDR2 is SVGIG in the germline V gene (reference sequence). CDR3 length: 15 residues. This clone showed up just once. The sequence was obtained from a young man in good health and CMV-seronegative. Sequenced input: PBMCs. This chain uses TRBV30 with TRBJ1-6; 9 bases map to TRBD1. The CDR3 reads CAWGTGLFSGSPLHF. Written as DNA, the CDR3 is TGTGCCTGGGGGACAGGGCTATTTTCGGGTTCACCCCTCCACTTT.